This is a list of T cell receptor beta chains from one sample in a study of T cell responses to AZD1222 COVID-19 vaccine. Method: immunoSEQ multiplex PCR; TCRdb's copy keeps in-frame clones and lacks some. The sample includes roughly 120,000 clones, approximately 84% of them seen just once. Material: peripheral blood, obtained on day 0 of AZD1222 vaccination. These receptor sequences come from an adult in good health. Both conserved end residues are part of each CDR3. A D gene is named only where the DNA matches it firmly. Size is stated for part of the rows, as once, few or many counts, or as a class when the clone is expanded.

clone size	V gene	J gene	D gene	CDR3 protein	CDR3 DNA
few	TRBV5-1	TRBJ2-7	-	CASSLSLRQDLYEQYF	TGCGCCAGCAGCTTGTCCTTGAGACAGGACCTCTACGAGCAGTACTTC
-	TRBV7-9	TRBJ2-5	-	CASSLAGSQETQYF	TGTGCCAGCAGCTTAGCCGGAAGCCAAGAGACCCAGTACTTC
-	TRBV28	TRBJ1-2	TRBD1	CASSFDRGPSGYTF	TGTGCCAGCAGTTTTGACAGGGGGCCGTCTGGCTACACCTTC
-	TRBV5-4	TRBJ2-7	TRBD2	CASRSGLAGDEQYF	TGTGCCAGCAGATCGGGACTAGCGGGAGACGAGCAGTACTTC
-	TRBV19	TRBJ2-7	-	CASSEASEQYF	TGTGCCAGTAGTGAAGCCTCCGAGCAGTACTTC
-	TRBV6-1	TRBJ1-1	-	CASSEVEGERAFF	TGTGCCAGCAGTGAAGTCGAGGGCGAGAGAGCTTTCTTT
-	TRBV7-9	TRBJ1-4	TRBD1	CASSPGQERYEKLFF	TGTGCCAGCAGCCCAGGACAGGAACGGTATGAAAAACTGTTTTTT
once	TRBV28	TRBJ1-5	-	CASSLAENQPQHF	TGTGCCAGCAGTTTGGCAGAAAATCAGCCCCAGCATTTT
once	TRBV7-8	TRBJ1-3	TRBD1	CASSPGDREGNTIYF	TGTGCCAGCAGCCCAGGGGACAGGGAGGGAAACACCATATATTTT
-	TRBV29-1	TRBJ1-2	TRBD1	CSAVGQGVDYGYTF	TGCAGCGCCGTGGGGCAGGGGGTGGACTATGGCTACACCTTC
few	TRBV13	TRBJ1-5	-	CASSSRGNQPQHF	TGTGCCAGCAGCTCAAGGGGAAATCAGCCCCAGCATTTT
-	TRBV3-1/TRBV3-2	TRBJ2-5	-	CASKYLRGAKETQYF	TGTGCCAGCAAGTATCTACGGGGGGCCAAAGAGACCCAGTACTTC
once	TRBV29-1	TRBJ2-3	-	CSVRVLLGDTQYF	TGCAGCGTTAGGGTCCTTCTTGGGGATACGCAGTATTTT
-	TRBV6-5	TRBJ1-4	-	CASTIQETNEKLFF	TGTGCCAGCACTATACAGGAAACTAATGAAAAACTGTTTTTT
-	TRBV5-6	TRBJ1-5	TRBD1	CASSLGQGKGNQPQHF	TGTGCCAGCAGCTTAGGACAGGGGAAGGGTAATCAGCCCCAGCATTTT
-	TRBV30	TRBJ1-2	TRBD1	CAWWDRTNYGYTF	TGTGCCTGGTGGGACAGGACTAACTATGGCTACACCTTC
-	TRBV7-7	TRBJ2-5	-	CASSPDRIQETQYF	TGTGCCAGCAGTCCGGACCGAATACAAGAGACCCAGTACTTC
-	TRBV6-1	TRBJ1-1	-	CASSESRGGNTEAFF	TGTGCCAGCAGTGAATCCCGGGGGGGGAACACTGAAGCTTTCTTT
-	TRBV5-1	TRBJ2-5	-	CASSLGGRPPGETQYF	TGCGCCAGCAGCTTGGGAGGGAGGCCCCCCGGGGAGACCCAGTACTTC
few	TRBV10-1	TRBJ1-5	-	CATLRSSEPQHF	TGCGCTACCCTCCGAAGTTCCGAGCCCCAGCATTTT
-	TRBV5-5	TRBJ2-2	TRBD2	CASSPGLAGAGELFF	TGTGCCAGCAGCCCAGGACTAGCGGGGGCCGGGGAGCTGTTTTTT
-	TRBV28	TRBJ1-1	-	CASSFSPGLNTEAFF	TGTGCCAGCAGTTTCTCGCCGGGACTGAACACTGAAGCTTTCTTT
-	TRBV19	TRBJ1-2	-	CASSFGRNYGYTF	TGTGCCAGTAGTTTTGGGCGAAACTATGGCTACACCTTC
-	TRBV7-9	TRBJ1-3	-	CASSLRTLAGNTIYF	TGTGCCAGCAGCCTACGGACACTGGCGGGAAACACCATATATTTT
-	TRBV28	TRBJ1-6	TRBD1	CASSLYRGTINSPLHF	TGTGCCAGCAGTTTGTACAGGGGTACAATTAATTCACCCCTCCACTTT
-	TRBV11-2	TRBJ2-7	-	CASTPGGEQYF	TGTGCCAGCACCCCTGGGGGGGAGCAGTACTTC
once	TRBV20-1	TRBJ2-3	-	CSEGVERAQYF	TGCAGCGAGGGGGTCGAGCGAGCGCAGTATTTT
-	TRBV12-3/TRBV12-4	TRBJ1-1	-	CASSLYRNTEAFF	TGTGCCAGCAGTTTATACCGAAACACTGAAGCTTTCTTT